The TCR beta chain described here comes from a study of blood T cell repertoires in COVID-19. Overall study context: The origin of the acute and convalescent COVID-19 samples was the United States, Italy and Spain. The analysed material was cDNA or gDNA that came from T cells, B-cell-depleted T cells, or PBMCs.

Authors' processing steps: For nucleated cells, counts were estimated from reference gene primer amplification. Produced via immunoSEQ multiplex PCR; TCRdb's table is partial and in-frame only. V and J calls and clone size are those listed in that table; D and trimming were worked out from the DNA. The data hold 250,000 to 400,000 clones, with under 90% observed a single time. While infection was still active, Seattle patients were enrolled and then followed longitudinally. V lost 8 bases and J lost 5, with 12 bases in between. From germline, CDR1 is MNHEY and CDR2 SMNVEV (reference sequence). This CDR3 is built from 12 residues.

This chain uses TRBV27 with TRBJ2-5; weak D call: TRBD2 (5 bases). The sample comprised peripheral blood. This clonotype originated in a woman aged 25 to 39 with COVID-19, enrolled during active disease. This CDR3 reads CASGLIGETQYF. The CDR3 DNA reads TGTGCCAGCGGACTTATAGGGGAGACCCAGTACTTC.